Sequencing of this TCR beta chain was carried out in a study of T cell responses to AZD1222 COVID-19 vaccine. The study's findings and limits: All repertoire sampling was performed exclusively after the peak T cell response.

As concerns this clone: What it recognizes is unknown.

TCRdb's copy holds only in-frame clones and misses some; the assay was immunoSEQ multiplex PCR. The data contain over 110,000 clones, around 91% of them singletons. Trimming cost V 5 bases and J 4 bases, with 18 bases left between them. This CDR3 comprises 16 residues. Germline loops: CDR1 LNHDA, CDR2 SQIVND (reference sequence). The clonotype comes from an adult who received the AZD1222 COVID-19 vaccine. V is TRBV19 and J is TRBJ2-1; D might be TRBD1 (5 bases). This material consisted of peripheral blood, taken 28 days after the second AZD1222 dose. The CDR3, as DNA: TGTGCCAGTAGTCGGCGGCAGGGTCTAGATTACAATGAGCAGTTCTTC. This translates into CASSRRQGLDYNEQFF.